This TCR beta chain was sequenced in a study of blood T cell repertoires in COVID-19 (TCRdb year 2020). Context from the whole study: Samples from collaborators originated in the United States, Italy and Spain and spanned both the acute and convalescent phases of COVID-19. The prospective study material was composed of cDNA or gDNA derived from T cells, B-cell-depleted T cells, or PBMCs. The repertoires were released in a freely available public database meant as a resource for research on the immune response to SARS-CoV-2. Where HLA class I and class II types were available, the types were taken from metadata supplied by the sample provider, not from assay-based typing. The samples were drawn from the first 160 participants of the ongoing ImmuneRACE study and from 950 to 1,500 subjects provided by 6 global collaborators. The dataset comprised deeply sampled blood TCRbeta repertoires from subjects exposed to, actively infected with, or recovered from COVID-19. The sample metadata nearly always contained a de-identified subject ID, COVID-19 status, age in years and sex.

Note on this clone: No cognate antigen has been identified for it. No much larger clone is present one base from it, and per-base qualities are unavailable.

TCRbeta CDR3 regions were amplified from genomic DNA using the immunoSEQ Assay, a bias-controlled multiplex PCR. The paper's processing steps were these. Within the assay, amplification of reference gene primers was used to estimate how many nucleated cells each sample contained. To quantify the absolute abundance of each unique TCRbeta CDR3 rearrangement, sequence reads were collapsed and filtered. For each sample, productive Simpson clonality was calculated by taking the square root of Simpson's diversity index across productive rearrangements. In TCRdb, the immuneACCESS table is reduced to in-frame sequences with V and J assigned. These tables do not hold every clone; where another copy was compared, an unresolved V gene accounts for under half, and the others remain unexplained. V and J calls and clone size come straight from that table; D and trimming were deduced from the DNA. The sample data list roughly 460,000 clones, and 85% to 90% of these were observed just once. Of the sample, 0.8% to 0.9% is held by the ten largest clones.

Via the germline V gene, CDR1 is SGHVS and CDR2 FNYEAQ. Trimming costs V 5 bases and J 0 bases, and their ends lie 13 bases apart. Inclusive of the bounding cysteine and phenylalanine, the CDR3 is 16 residues long. Solely the CDR3 DNA is kept, with 48 bases framed from the first base. One collaborating source in Seattle enrolled patients during active infection and followed them longitudinally through the course of disease. Whole blood was collected in K2EDTA tubes by collaborating institutions according to the institutions' own protocols. Collaborator samples were shipped for TCRbeta analysis as frozen whole blood, isolated PBMCs, or DNA extracted from either sample type. What the research found in general, with its limitations: Clinical and demographic metadata were provided uncurated, with the amount varying by source and participant.

The rearranged chain carries TRBV7-6 and TRBJ2-2; matching of 6 bases hints at TRBD1 as the D gene. The receptor was isolated from a man aged 18 to 35 with COVID-19, enrolled during active disease. Specimen: peripheral blood. The CDR3 here reads CASSPRDTTNTGELFF. At the DNA level, the sequence is TGTGCCAGCAGCCCCCGGGACACCACGAACACCGGGGAGCTGTTTTTT.